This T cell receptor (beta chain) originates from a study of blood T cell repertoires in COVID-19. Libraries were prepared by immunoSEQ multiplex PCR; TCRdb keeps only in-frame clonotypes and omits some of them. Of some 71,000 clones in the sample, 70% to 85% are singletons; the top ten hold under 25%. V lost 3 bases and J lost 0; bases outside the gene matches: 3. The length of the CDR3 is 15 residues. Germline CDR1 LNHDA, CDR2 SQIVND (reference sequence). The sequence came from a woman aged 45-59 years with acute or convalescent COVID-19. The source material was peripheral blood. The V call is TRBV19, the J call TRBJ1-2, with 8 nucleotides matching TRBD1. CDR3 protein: CASSIGTGPNYGYTF. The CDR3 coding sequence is TGTGCCAGTAGTATTGGGACAGGACCTAACTATGGCTACACCTTC.